The clone carrying this T cell receptor beta chain was counted only a few times. No antigen is known for it. Generation of TCR cDNA used 5'RACE template switching (which added a universal primer site and UMIs). TCRdb passed the 5' RACE reads through MiXCR, listing each CDR3 protein once. Of some 500,000 distinct CDR3 sequences in the sample, approximately 12% are singletons; the top ten hold around an eighth. This sample was included in a study of T cells after yellow fever vaccination. Turning to the study itself: Where fractions had low cell numbers, libraries were prepared from them with the SMART-Seq v4 Ultra Low Input RNA kit. Study-wide results and limits: Abundant bulk-derived clonotypes could contaminate FACS-sorted repertoires. Booster sampling recovered most clones from primary vaccination (approximately 97% CD4, roughly 90% CD8).

The germline V gene encodes CDR1 MNHNS and CDR2 SASEGT. V lost 7 bases to trimming and J lost 9 bases, with 19 bases between them. The CDR3 length is 15 residues. The sequenced sample was PBMCs, obtained on the day of the yellow fever booster vaccination. The gene calls are TRBV6-1 and TRBJ1-6, with a tentative D call TRBD1 (5 bases). This TCR was recovered from a man between 25 and 39 years old who received the YFV17D yellow fever vaccine. The CDR3 DNA sequence: TGTGCCAGCACCGACGGGGCTCCCGGCATTTCACCCCTCCACTTT. Its protein is CASTDGAPGISPLHF.